This TCR beta chain was sequenced for a study of OX40 agonist ivuxolimab in advanced cancers. Broader study findings: In general, CD8+ T cells held more expanded clones than CD4+ did, on average.

Germline V CDR1 and CDR2: MDHEN, SYDVKM. The trim removed 5 bases at V and 2 bases at J, leaving 13 bases unmatched. The length of the CDR3 is 19 residues. Autoimmune disease history or systemic immunosuppression meant exclusion. About this clone: Its antigen is still unknown.

Clones were sequenced by immunoSEQ multiplex PCR, and TCRdb holds only the in-frame ones, with some missing. The table lists about 64,000 clones, roughly 86% of them singletons. The material was CD4+ or CD8+ T cells sorted from blood, obtained in a trial of the OX40 agonist ivuxolimab. This sequence was found in an adult with an advanced solid tumor such as melanoma, head and neck, liver or kidney cancer. The gene calls are TRBV28 and TRBJ2-3; 13 nucleotides align to TRBD2. The CDR3 DNA reads as TGTGCCAGCAGTCTTTATGGACTAGCGGGAGACGGGGTCACAGATACGCAGTATTTT. Translating gives CASSLYGLAGDGVTDTQYF.